This entry is about one T cell receptor (beta chain). No antigen is known for it. It was with a sample-barcoded 5' primer and a J-beta primer mix that a second PCR of roughly 7 to 12 cycles was run. A tag from a template-switch adaptor with 12 random nucleotides marked each cDNA molecule. TCRdb reanalysed the 5' RACE reads using MiXCR and keeps one entry per CDR3 protein. This sample yields just over 1 million distinct CDR3 sequences, of which 45% are seen a single time; 15% to 20% belongs to the top ten. Donor samples were obtained from healthy Caucasian individuals from Russia, aged about 6 to 95. This sample was taken from a study of blood T cells in healthy people across ages. Study-wide findings and caveats: Using unsorted PBMCs precluded a conclusive naive versus antigen-experienced comparison.

From germline, CDR1 is DFQATT and CDR2 SNEGSKA (reference sequence). The CDR3 sequence is 13 residues long. V lost 0 bases and J 9 bases, leaving 14 bases between the germline ends. The gene calls are TRBV20-1 and TRBJ1-1; D unresolved. The sequenced material came from blood. The source is a woman in her sixties in good health. In DNA, the CDR3 is TGCAGTGCTAGAGATCCGTTTCTGTCAAAAGCTTTCTTT. Translating gives CSARDPFLSKAFF.